This T cell receptor (beta chain) was found in a study of beta chain features in type 1 diabetes. Study-level findings and limits: There was a moderate but significant shortening of TCRB CDR3s in all four CD4+ subsets of Type 1 diabetes patients.

Expressed TCRB transcripts were sequenced because the isolated RNA had all been reverse transcribed beforehand. Clones were sequenced by immunoSEQ multiplex PCR, and TCRdb holds only the in-frame ones, with some missing. The data hold around 150,000 clones, with roughly 60% observed a single time. V lost 2 bases and J 4 bases, leaving 9 bases between the germline ends. CDR1 is GTSNPN and CDR2 is SVGIG in the germline V gene (reference sequence). The CDR3 length is 13 residues. As regards this clone: Its antigen is unknown.

This sequence joins TRBV30 and TRBJ1-5; perhaps TRBD1 as D (6 bases). Specimen: naive CD4+ T cells from blood. The origin of this receptor is a man aged 25-40 years with type 1 diabetes. The CDR3 loop reads CAWSYTGNQPQHF. The CDR3 coding sequence is TGTGCCTGGAGTTACACAGGGAATCAGCCCCAGCATTTT.